This TCR beta chain was obtained from a study of siplizumab effects on memory and regulatory T cells. General study results and limits: Many proliferating CD4+ or CD8+ clones remained unclassified. Roughly 75-96% of them could not be assigned either a naive or a memory phenotype.

Remarks on this clone: What it binds is not known.

Using immunoSEQ multiplex PCR, the repertoire was profiled, and TCRdb retains in-frame clones only, with some absent. This sample has tens of thousands of clones, with about 90% found just once. The germline V gene has CDR1 MNHEY and CDR2 SMNVEV (reference sequence). The V and J ends lost 2 bases and 8 bases respectively, with 10 bases between them. The CDR3 is 13 residues long. The V and J genes are TRBV27 and TRBJ2-1; D is uncertain. Sequenced: naive CD8+ T cells sorted from blood. The origin of this receptor is a human donor in good health. The CDR3 region is CASSLNPIDEQFF. CDR3 coding DNA: TGTGCCAGCAGTTTAAACCCGATTGATGAGCAGTTCTTC.